This record covers a single T cell receptor beta chain. This sample is drawn from a study of shared clonotypes between healthy human individuals. Trimming removed 1 base from V and 4 bases from J, with 13 bases in between. CDR3 length: 15 residues. From germline, CDR1 is SGHTA and CDR2 FQGNSA. This table comes from immunoSEQ multiplex PCR, and its TCRdb copy is limited to in-frame clones, with some not included. Among approximately 2,000,000 clones listed, 80% to 95% were seen once. The naive CD8 population came from CD45RO-negative cells selected for CCR7, without terminally differentiated effector memory CD45RA+ cells.

This sequence joins TRBV7-2 and TRBJ2-5; the D gene is possibly TRBD2 (6 bases). Source material: naive CD8+ T cells from PBMCs. This clonotype originated in a man aged 18 to 35 in good health. Some clones in this sample may be carry-over from other donors' samples. The CDR3 sequence is CASSLDTSRTETQYF. The CDR3 bases are TGTGCCAGCAGCTTAGATACTAGCCGGACAGAGACCCAGTACTTC.